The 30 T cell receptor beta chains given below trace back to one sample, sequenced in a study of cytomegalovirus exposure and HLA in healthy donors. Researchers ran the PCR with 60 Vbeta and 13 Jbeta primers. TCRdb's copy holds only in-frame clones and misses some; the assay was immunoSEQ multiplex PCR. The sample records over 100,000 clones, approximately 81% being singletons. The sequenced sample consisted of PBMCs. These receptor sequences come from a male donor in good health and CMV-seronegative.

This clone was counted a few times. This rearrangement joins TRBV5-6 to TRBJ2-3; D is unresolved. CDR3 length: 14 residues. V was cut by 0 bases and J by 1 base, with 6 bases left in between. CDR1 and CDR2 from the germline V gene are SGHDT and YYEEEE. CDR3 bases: TGTGCCAGCAGCTTGGAGTCGGGCACAGATACGCAGTATTTT. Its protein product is CASSLESGTDTQYF.

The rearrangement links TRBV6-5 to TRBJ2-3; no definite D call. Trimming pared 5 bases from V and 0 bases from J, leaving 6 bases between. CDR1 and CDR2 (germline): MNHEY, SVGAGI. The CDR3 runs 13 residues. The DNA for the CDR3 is TGTGCCAGCAGTAGTACTAGCACAGATACGCAGTATTTT. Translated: CASSSTSTDTQYF.

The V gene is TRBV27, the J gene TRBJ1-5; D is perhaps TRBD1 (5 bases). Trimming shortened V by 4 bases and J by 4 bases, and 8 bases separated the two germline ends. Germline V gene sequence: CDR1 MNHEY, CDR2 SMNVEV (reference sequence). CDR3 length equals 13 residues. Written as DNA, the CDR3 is TGTGCCAGCAGTTCGGACACTAATCAGCCCCAGCATTTT. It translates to CASSSDTNQPQHF.

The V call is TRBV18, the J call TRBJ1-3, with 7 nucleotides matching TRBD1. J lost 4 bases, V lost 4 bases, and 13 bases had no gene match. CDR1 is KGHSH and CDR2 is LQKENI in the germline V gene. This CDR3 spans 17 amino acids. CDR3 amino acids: CASSLRQGGQTGNTIYF. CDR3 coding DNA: TGTGCCAGCTCACTGAGACAGGGCGGACAAACGGGAAACACCATATATTTT.

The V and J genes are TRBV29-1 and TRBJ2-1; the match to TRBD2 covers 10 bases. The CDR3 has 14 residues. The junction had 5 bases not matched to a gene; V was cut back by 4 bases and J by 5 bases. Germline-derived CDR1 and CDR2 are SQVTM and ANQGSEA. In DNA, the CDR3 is TGCAGCGTTGGAGAGCGGGGGGGCAACAATGAGCAGTTCTTC. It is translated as CSVGERGGNNEQFF.

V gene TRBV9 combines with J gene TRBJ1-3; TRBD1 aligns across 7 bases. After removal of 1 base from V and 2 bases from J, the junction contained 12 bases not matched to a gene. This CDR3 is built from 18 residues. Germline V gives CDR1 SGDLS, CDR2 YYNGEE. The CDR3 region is CASSVSLTGNGAGNTIYF. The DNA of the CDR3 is TGTGCCAGCAGCGTAAGCTTGACAGGGAACGGGGCTGGAAACACCATATATTTT.

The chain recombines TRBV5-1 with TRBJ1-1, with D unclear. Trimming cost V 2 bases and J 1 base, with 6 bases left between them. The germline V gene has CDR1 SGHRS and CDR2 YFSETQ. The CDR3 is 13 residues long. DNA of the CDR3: TGCGCCAGCAGCTTCGACACGAACACTGAAGCTTTCTTT. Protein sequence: CASSFDTNTEAFF. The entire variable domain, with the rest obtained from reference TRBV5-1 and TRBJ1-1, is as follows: KAGVTQTPRYLIKTRGQQVTLSCSPISGHRSVSWYQQTPGQGLQFLFEYFSETQRNKGNFPGRFSGRQFSNSRSEMNVSTLELGDSALYLCASSFDTNTEAFFGQGTRLTVV.

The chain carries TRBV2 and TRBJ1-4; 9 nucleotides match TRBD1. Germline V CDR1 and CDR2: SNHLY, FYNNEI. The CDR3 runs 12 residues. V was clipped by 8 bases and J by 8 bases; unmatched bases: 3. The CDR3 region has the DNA TGTGCCAGCGGGACAGGGAGGGAAAAACTGTTTTTT. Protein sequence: CASGTGREKLFF.

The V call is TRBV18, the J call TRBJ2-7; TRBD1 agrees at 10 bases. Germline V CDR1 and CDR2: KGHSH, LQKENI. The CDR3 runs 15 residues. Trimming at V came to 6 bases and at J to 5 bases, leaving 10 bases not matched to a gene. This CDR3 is CASSRPRDRGHEQYF. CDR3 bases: TGTGCCAGCTCCCGACCCCGGGACAGGGGCCACGAGCAGTACTTC.

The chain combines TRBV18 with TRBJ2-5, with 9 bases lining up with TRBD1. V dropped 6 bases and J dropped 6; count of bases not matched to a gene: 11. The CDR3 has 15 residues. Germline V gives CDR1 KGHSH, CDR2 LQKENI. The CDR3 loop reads CASSEWTGESQTQYF. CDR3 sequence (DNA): TGTGCCAGCTCGGAGTGGACAGGGGAGTCTCAGACCCAGTACTTC.

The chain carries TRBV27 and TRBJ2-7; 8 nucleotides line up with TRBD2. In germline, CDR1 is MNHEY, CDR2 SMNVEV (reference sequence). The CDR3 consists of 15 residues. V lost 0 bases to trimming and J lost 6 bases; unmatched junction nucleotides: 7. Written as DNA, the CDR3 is TGTGCCAGCAGTTTATCGAAAGCGGGGGTGCGCGAGCAGTACTTC. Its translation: CASSLSKAGVREQYF.

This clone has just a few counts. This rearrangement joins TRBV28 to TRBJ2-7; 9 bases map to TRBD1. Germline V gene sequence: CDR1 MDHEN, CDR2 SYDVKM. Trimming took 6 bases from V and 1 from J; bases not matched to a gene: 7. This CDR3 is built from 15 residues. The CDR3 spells CASRGSGTGSYEQYF. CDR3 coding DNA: TGTGCCAGCAGGGGGAGTGGGACAGGGTCCTACGAGCAGTACTTC.

In DNA form, the CDR3 reads TGTGCCAGCAGTCAACCTGGGACACCCAATGAGCAGTTCTTC. As protein: CASSQPGTPNEQFF. The chain combines TRBV28 with TRBJ2-1; possibly TRBD1 for D (6 bases). Germline V CDR1 and CDR2: MDHEN, SYDVKM. V lost 5 bases to trimming and J lost 6 bases, with 14 bases between them. The CDR3 consists of 14 residues.

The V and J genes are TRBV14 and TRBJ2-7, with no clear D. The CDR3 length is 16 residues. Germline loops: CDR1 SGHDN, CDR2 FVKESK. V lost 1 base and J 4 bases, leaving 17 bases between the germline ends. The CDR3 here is CASSQALEKGEYEQYF. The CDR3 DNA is TGTGCCAGCAGCCAAGCTTTGGAGAAAGGAGAATACGAGCAGTACTTC.

CDR3 bases: TGTGCCAGCAGCAGACAGAGGAACACCGGGGAGCTGTTTTTT. Translation gives CASSRQRNTGELFF. The chain couples TRBV7-2 to TRBJ2-2, with D perhaps TRBD1 (5 bases). Per the germline V gene, CDR1 is SGHTA and CDR2 is FQGNSA. The CDR3 is made up of 14 amino acids. Trimming left V 5 bases short and J 1 base short, with 8 bases between.

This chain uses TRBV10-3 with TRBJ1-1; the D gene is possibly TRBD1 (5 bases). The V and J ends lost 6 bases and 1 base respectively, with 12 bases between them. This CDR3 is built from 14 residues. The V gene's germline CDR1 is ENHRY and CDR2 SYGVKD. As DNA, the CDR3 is TGTGCCATCAGGCTGCAGGGCAGGAACACTGAAGCTTTCTTT. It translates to CAIRLQGRNTEAFF.

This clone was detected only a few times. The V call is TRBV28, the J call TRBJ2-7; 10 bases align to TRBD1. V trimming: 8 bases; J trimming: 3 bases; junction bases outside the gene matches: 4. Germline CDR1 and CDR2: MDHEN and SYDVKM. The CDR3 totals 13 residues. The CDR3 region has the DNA TGTGCCAGCCGAGGGACAGGGGACTACGAGCAGTACTTC. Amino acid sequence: CASRGTGDYEQYF. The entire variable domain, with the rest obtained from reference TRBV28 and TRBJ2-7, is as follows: DVKVTQSSRYLVKRTGEKVFLECVQDMDHENMFWYRQDPGLGLRLIYFSYDVKMKEKGDIPEGYSVSREKKERFSLILESASTNQTSMYLCASRGTGDYEQYFGPGTRLTVT.

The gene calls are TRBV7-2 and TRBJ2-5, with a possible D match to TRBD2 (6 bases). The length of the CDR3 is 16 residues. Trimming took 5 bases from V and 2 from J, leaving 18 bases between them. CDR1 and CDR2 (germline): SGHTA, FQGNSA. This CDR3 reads CASSGGGKVGQETQYF. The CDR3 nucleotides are TGTGCCAGCAGCGGTGGCGGGAAGGTGGGGCAAGAGACCCAGTACTTC.

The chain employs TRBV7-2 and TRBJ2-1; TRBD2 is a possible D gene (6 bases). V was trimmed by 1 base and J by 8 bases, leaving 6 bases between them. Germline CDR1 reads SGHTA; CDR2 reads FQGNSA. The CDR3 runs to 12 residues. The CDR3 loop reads CASSLGDYEQFF. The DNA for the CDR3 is TGTGCCAGCAGCTTAGGGGACTATGAGCAGTTCTTC.

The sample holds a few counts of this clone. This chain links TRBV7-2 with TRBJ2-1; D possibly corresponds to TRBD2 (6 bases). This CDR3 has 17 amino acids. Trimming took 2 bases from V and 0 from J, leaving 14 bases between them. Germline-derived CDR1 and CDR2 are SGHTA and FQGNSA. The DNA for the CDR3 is TGTGCCAGCAGCTTAAGTATAGCGGCTAGCTCCTACAATGAGCAGTTCTTC. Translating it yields CASSLSIAASSYNEQFF.

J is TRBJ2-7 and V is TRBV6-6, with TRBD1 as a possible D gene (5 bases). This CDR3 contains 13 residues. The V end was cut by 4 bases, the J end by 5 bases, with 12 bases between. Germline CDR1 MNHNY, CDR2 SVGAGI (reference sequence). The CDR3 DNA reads TGTGCCAGCAGTTCAGGGCCAAGGAACGAGCAGTACTTC. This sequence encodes CASSSGPRNEQYF.

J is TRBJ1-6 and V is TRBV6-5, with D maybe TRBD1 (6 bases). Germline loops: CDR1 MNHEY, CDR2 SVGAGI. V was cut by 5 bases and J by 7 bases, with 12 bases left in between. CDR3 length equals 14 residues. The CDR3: CASSRTEPNSPLHF. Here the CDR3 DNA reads TGTGCCAGCAGTAGGACAGAACCGAATTCACCCCTCCACTTT.

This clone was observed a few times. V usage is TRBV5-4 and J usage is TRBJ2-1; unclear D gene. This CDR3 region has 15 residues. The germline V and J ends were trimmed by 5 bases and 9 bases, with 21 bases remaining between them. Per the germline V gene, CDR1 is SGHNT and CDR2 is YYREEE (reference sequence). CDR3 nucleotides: TGTGCCAGCAGTTCTAGACGCGACGTCCAGCGTGAGCAGTTCTTC. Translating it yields CASSSRRDVQREQFF.

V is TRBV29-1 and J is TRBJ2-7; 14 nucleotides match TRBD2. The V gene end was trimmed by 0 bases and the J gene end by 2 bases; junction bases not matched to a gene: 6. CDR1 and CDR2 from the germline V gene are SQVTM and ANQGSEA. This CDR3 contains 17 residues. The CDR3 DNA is TGCAGCGTTGAAGATGAAGGGACTAGCGGGAGAGCCTACGAGCAGTACTTC. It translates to CSVEDEGTSGRAYEQYF.

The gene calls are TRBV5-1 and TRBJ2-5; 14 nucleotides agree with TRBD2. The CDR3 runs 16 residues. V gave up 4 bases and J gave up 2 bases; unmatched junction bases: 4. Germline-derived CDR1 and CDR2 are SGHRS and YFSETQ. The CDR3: CASSLRLAGGQETQYF. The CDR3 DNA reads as TGCGCCAGCAGCCTCCGACTAGCGGGGGGGCAAGAGACCCAGTACTTC.

CDR3 amino acids: CASSLLTSGYNEQFF. As DNA, the CDR3 is TGTGCCAGCAGCCTTTTGACTAGCGGCTACAATGAGCAGTTCTTC. V is TRBV14 and J is TRBJ2-1; 9 bases agree with TRBD2. This CDR3 has 15 residues. Germline CDR1 and CDR2: SGHDN and FVKESK. J gave up 3 bases and V 4 bases, and 4 bases lay outside the gene matches.

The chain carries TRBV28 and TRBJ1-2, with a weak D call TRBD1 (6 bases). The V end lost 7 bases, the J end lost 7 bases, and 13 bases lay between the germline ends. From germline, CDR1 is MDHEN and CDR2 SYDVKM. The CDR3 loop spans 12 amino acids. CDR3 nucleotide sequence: TGTGCCAGCACCTTCCTGACAGGTGGCTACACCTTC. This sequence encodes CASTFLTGGYTF.

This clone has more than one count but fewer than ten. CDR3 amino acids: CASSLRTVGEQYF. CDR3 bases: TGTGCCAGCAGCTTGAGGACAGTGGGCGAGCAGTACTTC. This chain links TRBV7-9 with TRBJ2-7; TRBD1 is a possible D gene (6 bases). The germline gives CDR1 SEHNR, CDR2 FQNEAQ (reference sequence). The CDR3 length is 13 residues. Trimming took 3 bases from V and 6 from J, leaving 12 bases between them.

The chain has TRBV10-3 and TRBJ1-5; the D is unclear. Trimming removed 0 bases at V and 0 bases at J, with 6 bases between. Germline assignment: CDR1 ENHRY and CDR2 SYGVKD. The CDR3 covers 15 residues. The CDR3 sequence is CAISESRVSNQPQHF. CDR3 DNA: TGTGCCATCAGTGAGTCGAGGGTTAGCAATCAGCCCCAGCATTTT.

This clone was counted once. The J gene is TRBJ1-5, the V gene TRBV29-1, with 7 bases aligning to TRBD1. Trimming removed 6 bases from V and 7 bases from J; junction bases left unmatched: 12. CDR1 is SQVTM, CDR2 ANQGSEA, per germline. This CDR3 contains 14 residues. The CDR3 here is CSVILTGTWQPQHF. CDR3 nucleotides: TGCAGCGTGATTTTGACAGGGACGTGGCAGCCCCAGCATTTT. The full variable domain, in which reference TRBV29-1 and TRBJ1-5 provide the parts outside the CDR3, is SAVISQKPSRDICQRGTSLTIQCQVDSQVTMMFWYRQQPGQSLTLIATANQGSEATYESGFVIDKFPISRPNLTFSTLTVSNMSPEDSSIYLCSVILTGTWQPQHFGDGTRLSIL.